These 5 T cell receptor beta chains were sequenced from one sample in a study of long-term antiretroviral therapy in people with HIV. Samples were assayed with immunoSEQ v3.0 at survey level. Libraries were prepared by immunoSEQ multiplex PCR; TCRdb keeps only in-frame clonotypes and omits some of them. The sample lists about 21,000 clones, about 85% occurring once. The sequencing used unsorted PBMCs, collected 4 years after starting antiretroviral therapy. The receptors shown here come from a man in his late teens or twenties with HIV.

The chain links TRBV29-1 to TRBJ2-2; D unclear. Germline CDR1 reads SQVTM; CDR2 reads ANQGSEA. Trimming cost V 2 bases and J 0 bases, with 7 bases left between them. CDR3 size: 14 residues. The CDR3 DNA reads TGCAGCGTTGAATCGCGGTCGAACACCGGGGAGCTGTTTTTT. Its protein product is CSVESRSNTGELFF.

CDR3 residues: CASNLGHRNTEAFF. The CDR3, as DNA: TGTGCCAGTAATTTGGGACACCGGAACACTGAAGCTTTCTTT. The chain recombines TRBV19 with TRBJ1-1, with a possible D match to TRBD1 (6 bases). The V end was cut by 7 bases, the J end by 1 base, with 13 bases between. This CDR3 has 14 amino acids. Looked up from germline, CDR1 is LNHDA and CDR2 is SQIVND (reference sequence).

CDR3: CASSGGPRITNTGELFF. The CDR3 DNA reads as TGTGCCAGTAGTGGGGGTCCCAGGATAACGAACACCGGGGAGCTGTTTTTT. J is TRBJ2-2 and V is TRBV19; either TRBD1 or TRBD2 may supply D (5 bases each). Germline V lookup: CDR1 LNHDA, CDR2 SQIVND (reference sequence). Trimming took 5 bases from V and 0 from J, leaving 16 bases between them. The CDR3 has 17 residues.

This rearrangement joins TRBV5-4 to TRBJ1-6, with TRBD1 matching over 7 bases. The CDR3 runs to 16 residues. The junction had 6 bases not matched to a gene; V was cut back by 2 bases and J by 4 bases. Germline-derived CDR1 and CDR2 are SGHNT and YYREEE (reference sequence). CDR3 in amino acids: CASSLGQGEYNSPLHF. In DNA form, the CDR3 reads TGTGCCAGCAGCTTAGGGCAGGGGGAATATAATTCACCCCTCCACTTT.

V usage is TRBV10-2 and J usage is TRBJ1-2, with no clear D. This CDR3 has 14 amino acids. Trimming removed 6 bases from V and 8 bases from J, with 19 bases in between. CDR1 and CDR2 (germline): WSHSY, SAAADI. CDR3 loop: CASSPRLGDWGYTF. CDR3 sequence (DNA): TGCGCCAGCAGCCCCCGACTGGGAGATTGGGGCTACACCTTC.